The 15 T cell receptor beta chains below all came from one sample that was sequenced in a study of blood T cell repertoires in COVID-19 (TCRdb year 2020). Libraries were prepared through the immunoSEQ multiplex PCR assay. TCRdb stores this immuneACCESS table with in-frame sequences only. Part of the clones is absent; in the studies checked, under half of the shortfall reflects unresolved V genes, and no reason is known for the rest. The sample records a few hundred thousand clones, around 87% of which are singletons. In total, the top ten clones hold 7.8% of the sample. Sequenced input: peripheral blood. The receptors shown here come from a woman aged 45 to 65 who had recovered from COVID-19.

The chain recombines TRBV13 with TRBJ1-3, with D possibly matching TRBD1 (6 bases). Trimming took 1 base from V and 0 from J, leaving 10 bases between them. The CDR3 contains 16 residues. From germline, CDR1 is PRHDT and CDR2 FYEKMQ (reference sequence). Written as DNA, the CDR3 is TGTGCCAGCAGCTTAGTCCAGGGGAGCTCTGGAAACACCATATATTTT. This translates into CASSLVQGSSGNTIYF.

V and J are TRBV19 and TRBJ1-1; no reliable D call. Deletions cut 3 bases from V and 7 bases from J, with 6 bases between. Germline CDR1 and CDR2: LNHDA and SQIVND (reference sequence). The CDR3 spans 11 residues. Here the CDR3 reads CASSMYGEAFF. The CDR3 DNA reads TGTGCCAGTAGTATGTACGGTGAAGCTTTCTTT.

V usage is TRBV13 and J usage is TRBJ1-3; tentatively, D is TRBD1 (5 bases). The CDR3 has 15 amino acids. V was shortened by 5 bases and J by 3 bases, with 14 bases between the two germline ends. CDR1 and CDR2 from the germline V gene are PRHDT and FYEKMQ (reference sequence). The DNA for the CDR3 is TGTGCCAGCAGCCTACGGGGGGGGTTTGGAAACACCATATATTTT. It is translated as CASSLRGGFGNTIYF.

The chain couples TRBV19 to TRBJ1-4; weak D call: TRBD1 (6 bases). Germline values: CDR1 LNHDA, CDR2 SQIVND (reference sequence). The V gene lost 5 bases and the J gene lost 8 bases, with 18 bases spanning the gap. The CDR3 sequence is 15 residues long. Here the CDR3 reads CASSHSQGPDEKLFF. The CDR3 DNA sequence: TGTGCCAGTAGTCACAGCCAGGGGCCGGACGAAAAACTGTTTTTT.

The CDR3 here is CASSLDGVPSTDTQYF. Here the CDR3 DNA reads TGTGCCAGCAGCTTGGACGGGGTCCCTAGCACAGATACGCAGTATTTT. The chain uses TRBV5-4 and TRBJ2-3; tentative D call: TRBD2 (5 bases). The ends were cut back, 0 bases at V and 0 bases at J, with 11 bases in the middle. The CDR3 extends over 16 amino acids. Germline CDR1 reads SGHNT; CDR2 reads YYREEE (reference sequence).

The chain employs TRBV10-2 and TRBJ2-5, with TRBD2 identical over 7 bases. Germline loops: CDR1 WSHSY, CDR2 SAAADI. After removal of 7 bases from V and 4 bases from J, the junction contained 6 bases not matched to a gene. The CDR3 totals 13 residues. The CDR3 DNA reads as TGCGCCAGCAATCGGGGGGAGGGAGAGACCCAGTACTTC. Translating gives CASNRGEGETQYF.

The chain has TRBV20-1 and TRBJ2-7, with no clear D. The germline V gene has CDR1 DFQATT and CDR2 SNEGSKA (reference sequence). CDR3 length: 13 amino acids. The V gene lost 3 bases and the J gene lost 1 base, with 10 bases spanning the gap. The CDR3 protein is CSASWRKSYEQYF. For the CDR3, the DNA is TGCAGTGCTAGTTGGCGGAAGTCCTACGAGCAGTACTTC.

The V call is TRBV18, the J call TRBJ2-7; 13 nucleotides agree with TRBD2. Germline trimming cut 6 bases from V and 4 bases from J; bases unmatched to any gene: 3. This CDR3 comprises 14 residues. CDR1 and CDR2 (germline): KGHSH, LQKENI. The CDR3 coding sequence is TGTGCCAGCTCGGGGACTAGCGGGGCGTACGAGCAGTACTTC. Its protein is CASSGTSGAYEQYF.

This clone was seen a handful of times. The CDR3 region has the DNA TGTGCCAGCAGGTTACAGGGTGTCGGTGAAGCTTTCTTT. Encoded protein: CASRLQGVGEAFF. V gene TRBV7-2 combines with J gene TRBJ1-1; tentatively, D is TRBD1 (6 bases). V was pared by 6 bases and J by 7 bases, with 15 bases between. The CDR3 consists of 13 residues. From germline, CDR1 is SGHTA and CDR2 FQGNSA.

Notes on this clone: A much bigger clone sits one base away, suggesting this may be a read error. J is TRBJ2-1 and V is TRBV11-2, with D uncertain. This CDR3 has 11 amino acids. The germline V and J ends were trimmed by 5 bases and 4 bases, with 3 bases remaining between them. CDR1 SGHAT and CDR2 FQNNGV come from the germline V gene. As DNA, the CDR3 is TGTGCCAGCAGCCAATACAATGAGCAGTTCTTC. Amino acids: CASSQYNEQFF.

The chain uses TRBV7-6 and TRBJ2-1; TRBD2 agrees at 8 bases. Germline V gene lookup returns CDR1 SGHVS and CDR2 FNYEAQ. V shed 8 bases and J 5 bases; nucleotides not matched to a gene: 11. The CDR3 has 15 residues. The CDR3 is CASRREVGIDNEQFF. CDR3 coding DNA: TGTGCCAGCCGGCGGGAGGTTGGGATTGACAATGAGCAGTTCTTC.

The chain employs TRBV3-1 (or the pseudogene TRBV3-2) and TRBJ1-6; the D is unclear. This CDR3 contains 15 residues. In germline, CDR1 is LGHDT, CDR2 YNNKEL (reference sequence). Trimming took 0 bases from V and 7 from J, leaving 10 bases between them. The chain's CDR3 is CASSQEALKNSPLHF. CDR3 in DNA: TGTGCCAGCAGCCAAGAGGCTTTGAAGAATTCACCCCTCCACTTT.

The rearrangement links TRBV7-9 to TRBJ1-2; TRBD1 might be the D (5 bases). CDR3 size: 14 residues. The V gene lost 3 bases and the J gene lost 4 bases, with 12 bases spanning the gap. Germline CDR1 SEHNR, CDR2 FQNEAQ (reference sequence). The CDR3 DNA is TGTGCCAGCAGCTTGGAGGGGTTGGCCTATGGCTACACCTTC. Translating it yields CASSLEGLAYGYTF.

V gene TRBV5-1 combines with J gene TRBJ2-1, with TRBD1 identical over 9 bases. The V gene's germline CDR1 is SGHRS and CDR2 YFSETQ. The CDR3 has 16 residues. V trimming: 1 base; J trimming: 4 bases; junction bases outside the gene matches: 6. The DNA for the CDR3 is TGCGCCAGCAGCTTGATCTCCGGGACAGGGTACAATGAGCAGTTCTTC. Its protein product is CASSLISGTGYNEQFF. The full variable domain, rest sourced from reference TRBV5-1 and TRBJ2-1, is KAGVTQTPRYLIKTRGQQVTLSCSPISGHRSVSWYQQTPGQGLQFLFEYFSETQRNKGNFPGRFSGRQFSNSRSEMNVSTLELGDSALYLCASSLISGTGYNEQFFGPGTRLTVL.

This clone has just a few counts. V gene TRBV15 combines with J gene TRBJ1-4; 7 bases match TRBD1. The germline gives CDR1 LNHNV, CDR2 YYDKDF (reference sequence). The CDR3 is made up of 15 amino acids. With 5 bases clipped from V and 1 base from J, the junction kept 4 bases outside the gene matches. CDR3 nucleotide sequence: TGTGCCACCAGCGCGGACAGGCGAACTAATGAAAAACTGTTTTTT. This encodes CATSADRRTNEKLFF. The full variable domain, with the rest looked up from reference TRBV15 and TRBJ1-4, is DAMVIQNPRYQVTQFGKPVTLSCSQTLNHNVMYWYQQKSSQAPKLLFHYYDKDFNNEADTPDNFQSRRPNTSFCFLDIRSPGLGDTAMYLCATSADRRTNEKLFFGSGTQLSVL.